Only a few counts were recorded for the clone carrying this TCR beta chain. Its antigen is undetermined. The entry originates in a study of blood T cells in healthy people across ages. Study results and caveats: Strongly correlated with naive T cell percentage was TCR beta diversity.

Total RNA, at least 5.5 micrograms per sample, came from PBMCs. PCR was performed a second time for about 6 to 12 cycles using a sample-barcoded 5' primer and a J-beta primer mix. TCRdb analysed the 5' RACE reads with MiXCR anew, one entry per CDR3 protein. The data contain about 720,000 distinct CDR3 sequences, approximately 25% of them singletons. CDR1 and CDR2 (germline): MNHEY, SVGAGI. The CDR3 is 14 amino acids. Trimming stripped 2 bases from V and 2 bases from J, with 6 bases between. This sample was also put to use in a study of T cells of mothers and their children. That report notes: The cDNA synthesis received all extracted RNA, at about 1.6 ug per 15 ul. Nobody spotted any persistent microchimeric T cell clones.

V and J are TRBV6-5 and TRBJ2-2; D uncertain. The source of this sequence is a boy aged 5-17 years in good health. Sequencing input: blood. The CDR3 spells CASSYGPNTGELFF. The CDR3 region has the DNA TGTGCCAGCAGTTACGGACCCAACACCGGGGAGCTGTTTTTT.